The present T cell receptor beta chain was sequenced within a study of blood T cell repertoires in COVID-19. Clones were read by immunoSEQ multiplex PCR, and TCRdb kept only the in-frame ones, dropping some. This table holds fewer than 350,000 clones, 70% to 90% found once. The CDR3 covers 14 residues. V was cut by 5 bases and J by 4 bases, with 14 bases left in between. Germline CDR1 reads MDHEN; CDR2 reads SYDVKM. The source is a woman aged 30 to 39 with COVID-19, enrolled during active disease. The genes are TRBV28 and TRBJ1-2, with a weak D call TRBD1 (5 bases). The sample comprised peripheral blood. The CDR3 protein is CASSLLGGAYGYTF. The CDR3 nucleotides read TGTGCCAGCAGTCTCCTCGGGGGTGCCTATGGCTACACCTTC.